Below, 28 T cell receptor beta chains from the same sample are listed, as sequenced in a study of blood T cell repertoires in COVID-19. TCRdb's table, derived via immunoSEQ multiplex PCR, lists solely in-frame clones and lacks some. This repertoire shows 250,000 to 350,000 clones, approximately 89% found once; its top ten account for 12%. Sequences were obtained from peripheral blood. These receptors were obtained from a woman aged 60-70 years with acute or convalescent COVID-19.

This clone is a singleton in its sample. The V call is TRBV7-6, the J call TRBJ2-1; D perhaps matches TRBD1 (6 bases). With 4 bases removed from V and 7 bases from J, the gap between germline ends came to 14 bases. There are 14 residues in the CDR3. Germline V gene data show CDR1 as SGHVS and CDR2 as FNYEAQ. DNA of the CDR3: TGTGCCAGCAGCTCCGTCCAGGGGAGAAATGAGCAGTTCTTC. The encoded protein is CASSSVQGRNEQFF. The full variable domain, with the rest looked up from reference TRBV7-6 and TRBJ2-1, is GAGVSQSPRYKVTKRGQDVALRCDPISGHVSLYWYRQALGQGPEFLTYFNYEAQQDKSGLPNDRFSAERPEGSISTLTIQRTEQRDSAMYRCASSSVQGRNEQFFGPGTRLTVL.

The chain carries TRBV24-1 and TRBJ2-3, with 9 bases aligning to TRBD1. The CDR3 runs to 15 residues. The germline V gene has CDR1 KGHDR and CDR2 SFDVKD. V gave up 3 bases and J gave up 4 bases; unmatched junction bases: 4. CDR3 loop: CATSDEGQGADTQYF. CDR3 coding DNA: TGTGCCACCAGTGATGAGGGACAGGGAGCAGATACGCAGTATTTT.

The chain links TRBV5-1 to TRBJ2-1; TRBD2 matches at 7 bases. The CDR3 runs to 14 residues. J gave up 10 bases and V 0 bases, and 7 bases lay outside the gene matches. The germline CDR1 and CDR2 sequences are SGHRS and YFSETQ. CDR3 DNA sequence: TGCGCCAGCAGCTTGGGGACTAGTGCGGTCGAGCAGTTCTTC. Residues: CASSLGTSAVEQFF.

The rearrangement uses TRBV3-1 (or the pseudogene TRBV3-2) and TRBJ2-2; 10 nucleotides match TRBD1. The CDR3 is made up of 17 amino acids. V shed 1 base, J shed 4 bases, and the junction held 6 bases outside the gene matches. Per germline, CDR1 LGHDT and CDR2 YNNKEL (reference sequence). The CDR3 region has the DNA TGTGCCAGCAGCCAAGGGGGACAGGGGTACGGCACCGGGGAGCTGTTTTTT. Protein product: CASSQGGQGYGTGELFF.

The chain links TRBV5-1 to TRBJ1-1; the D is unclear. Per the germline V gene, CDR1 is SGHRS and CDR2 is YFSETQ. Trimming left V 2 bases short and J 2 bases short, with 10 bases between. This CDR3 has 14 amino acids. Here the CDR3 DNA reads TGCGCCAGCAGCTTAAGTAACAGCAACACTGAAGCTTTCTTT. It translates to CASSLSNSNTEAFF.

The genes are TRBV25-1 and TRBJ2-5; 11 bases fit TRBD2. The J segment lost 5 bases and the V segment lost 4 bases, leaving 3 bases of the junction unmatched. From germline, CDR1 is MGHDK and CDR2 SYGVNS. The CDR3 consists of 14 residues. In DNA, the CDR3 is TGTGCCAGCAGTGGACTAGCGGGAAGGGAGACCCAGTACTTC. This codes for CASSGLAGRETQYF.

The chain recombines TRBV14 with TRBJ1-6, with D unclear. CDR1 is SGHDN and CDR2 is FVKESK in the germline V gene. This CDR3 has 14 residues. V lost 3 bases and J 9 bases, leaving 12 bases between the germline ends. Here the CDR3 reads CASSQDWEGSPLHF. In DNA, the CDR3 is TGTGCCAGCAGCCAGGACTGGGAGGGTTCACCCCTCCACTTT.

CDR3 loop: CASSTSGTENSPLHF. The CDR3 nucleotides read TGTGCCAGCAGCACGTCAGGGACAGAAAATTCACCCCTCCACTTT. The rearrangement joins TRBV5-5 to TRBJ1-6; 7 positions agree with TRBD1. Germline lookup yields CDR1 SGHKS and CDR2 YYEKEE (reference sequence). The V and J ends lost 4 bases and 7 bases, in that order; junction bases with no gene match: 8. The CDR3 has 15 residues. The entire variable domain, with the rest obtained from reference TRBV5-5 and TRBJ1-6, is as follows: DAGVTQSPTHLIKTRGQQVTLRCSPISGHKSVSWYQQVLGQGPQFIFQYYEKEERGRGNFPDRFSARQFPNYSSELNVNALLLGDSALYLCASSTSGTENSPLHFGNGTRLTVT.

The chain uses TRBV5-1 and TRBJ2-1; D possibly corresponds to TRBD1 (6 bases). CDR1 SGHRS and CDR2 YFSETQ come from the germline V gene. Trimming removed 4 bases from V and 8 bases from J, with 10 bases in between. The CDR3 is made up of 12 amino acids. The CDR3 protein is CASSAQGYEQFF. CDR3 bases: TGCGCCAGCAGCGCACAGGGTTATGAGCAGTTCTTC.

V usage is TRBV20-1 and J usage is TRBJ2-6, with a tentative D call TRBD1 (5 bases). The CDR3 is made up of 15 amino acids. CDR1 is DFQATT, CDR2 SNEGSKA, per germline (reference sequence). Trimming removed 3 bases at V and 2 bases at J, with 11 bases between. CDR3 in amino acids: CSASFLGPGANVLTF. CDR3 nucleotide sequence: TGCAGTGCTAGTTTCTTGGGGCCTGGGGCCAACGTCCTGACTTTC.

CDR3 sequence (DNA): TGTGCCAGCAGGGAGACAGTAGAGAATTCACCCCTCCACTTT. Amino acid sequence: CASRETVENSPLHF. The rearrangement links TRBV5-4 to TRBJ1-6, with D possibly matching TRBD1 (5 bases). CDR3 length equals 14 residues. CDR1 is SGHNT and CDR2 is YYREEE in the germline V gene (reference sequence). Trimming left V 5 bases short and J 7 bases short, with 13 bases between.

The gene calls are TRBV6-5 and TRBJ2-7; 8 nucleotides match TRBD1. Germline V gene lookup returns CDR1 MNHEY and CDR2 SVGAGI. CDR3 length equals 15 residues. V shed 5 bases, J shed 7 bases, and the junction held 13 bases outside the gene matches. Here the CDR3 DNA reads TGTGCCAGCAGTAGAAAGGGGACAGGTTTCGAGGAGCAGTACTTC. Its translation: CASSRKGTGFEEQYF.

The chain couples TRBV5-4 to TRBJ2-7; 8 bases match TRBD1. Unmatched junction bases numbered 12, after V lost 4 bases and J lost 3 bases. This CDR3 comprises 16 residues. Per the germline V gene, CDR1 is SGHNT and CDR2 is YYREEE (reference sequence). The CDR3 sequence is CASSPRTGQDYYEQYF. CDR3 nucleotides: TGTGCCAGCAGCCCAAGGACAGGGCAAGATTACTACGAGCAGTACTTC. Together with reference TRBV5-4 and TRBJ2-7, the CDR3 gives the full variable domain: ETGVTQSPTHLIKTRGQQVTLRCSSQSGHNTVSWYQQALGQGPQFIFQYYREEENGRGNFPPRFSGLQFPNYSSELNVNALELDDSALYLCASSPRTGQDYYEQYFGPGTRLTVT.

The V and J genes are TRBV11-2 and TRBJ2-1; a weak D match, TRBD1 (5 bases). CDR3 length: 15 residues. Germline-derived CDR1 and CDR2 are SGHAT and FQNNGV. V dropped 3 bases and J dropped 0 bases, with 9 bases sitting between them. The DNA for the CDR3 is TGTGCCAGCAGCTTCCAGGGCTTCTCCTACAATGAGCAGTTCTTC. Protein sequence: CASSFQGFSYNEQFF.

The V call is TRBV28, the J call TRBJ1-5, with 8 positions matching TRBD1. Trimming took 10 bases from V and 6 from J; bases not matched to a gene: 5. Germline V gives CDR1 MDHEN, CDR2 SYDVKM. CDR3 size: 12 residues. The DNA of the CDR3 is TGTGCCACCGGGACAGGAAGTCAGCCCCAGCATTTT. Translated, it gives CATGTGSQPQHF. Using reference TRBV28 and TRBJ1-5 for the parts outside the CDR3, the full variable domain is DVKVTQSSRYLVKRTGEKVFLECVQDMDHENMFWYRQDPGLGLRLIYFSYDVKMKEKGDIPEGYSVSREKKERFSLILESASTNQTSMYLCATGTGSQPQHFGDGTRLSIL.

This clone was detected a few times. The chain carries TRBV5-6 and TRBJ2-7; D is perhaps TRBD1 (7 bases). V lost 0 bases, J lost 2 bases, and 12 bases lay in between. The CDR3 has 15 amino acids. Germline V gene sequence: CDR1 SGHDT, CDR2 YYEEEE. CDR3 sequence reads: CASSLAAGGTYEQYF. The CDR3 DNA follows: TGTGCCAGCAGCTTGGCGGCAGGGGGGACCTACGAGCAGTACTTC.

The CDR3 sequence: CASSLAGGSNTEAFF. The CDR3 nucleotides are TGTGCCAGCAGCTTAGCGGGGGGGTCGAACACTGAAGCTTTCTTT. This sequence joins TRBV11-2 and TRBJ1-1, with D perhaps matching TRBD1 (5 bases). Germline V gene data show CDR1 as SGHAT and CDR2 as FQNNGV. V lost 1 base to trimming and J lost 1 base, with 10 bases between them. The CDR3 runs to 15 residues.

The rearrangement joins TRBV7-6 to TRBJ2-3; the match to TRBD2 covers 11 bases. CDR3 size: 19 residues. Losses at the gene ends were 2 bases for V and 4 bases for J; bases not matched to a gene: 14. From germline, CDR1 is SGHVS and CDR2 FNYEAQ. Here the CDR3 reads CASSLRVPLAGDLADTQYF. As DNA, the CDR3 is TGTGCCAGCAGCTTAAGGGTGCCACTAGCGGGAGATTTGGCAGATACGCAGTATTTT.

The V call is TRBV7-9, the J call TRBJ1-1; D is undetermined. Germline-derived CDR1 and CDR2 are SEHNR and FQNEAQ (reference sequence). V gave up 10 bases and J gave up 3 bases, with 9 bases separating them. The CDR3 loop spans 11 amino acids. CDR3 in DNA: TGTGCCATCGAACGGGACACTGAAGCTTTCTTT. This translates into CAIERDTEAFF.

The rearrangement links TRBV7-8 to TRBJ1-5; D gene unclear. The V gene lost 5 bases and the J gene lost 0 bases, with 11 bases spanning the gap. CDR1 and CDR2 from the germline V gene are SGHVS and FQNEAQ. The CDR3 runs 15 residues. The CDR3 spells CASSLGVNSNQPQHF. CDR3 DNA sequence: TGTGCCAGCAGCCTCGGGGTAAATAGCAATCAGCCCCAGCATTTT.

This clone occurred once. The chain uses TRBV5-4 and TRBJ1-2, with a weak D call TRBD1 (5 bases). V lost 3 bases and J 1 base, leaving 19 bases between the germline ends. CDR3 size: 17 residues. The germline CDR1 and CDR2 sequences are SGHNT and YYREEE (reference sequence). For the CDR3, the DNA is TGTGCCAGCAGCTCAGGCCCAGGGAGGAGCGGTAACTATGGCTACACCTTC. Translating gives CASSSGPGRSGNYGYTF.

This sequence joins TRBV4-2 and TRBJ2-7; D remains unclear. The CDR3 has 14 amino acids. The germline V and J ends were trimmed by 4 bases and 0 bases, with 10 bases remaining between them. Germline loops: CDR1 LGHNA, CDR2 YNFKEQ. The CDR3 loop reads CASSPRTTSYEQYF. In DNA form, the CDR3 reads TGTGCCAGCAGCCCCCGCACTACCTCCTACGAGCAGTACTTC.

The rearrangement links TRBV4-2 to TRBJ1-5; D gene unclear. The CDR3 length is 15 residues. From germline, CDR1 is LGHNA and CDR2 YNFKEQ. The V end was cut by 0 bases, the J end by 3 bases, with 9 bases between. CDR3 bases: TGTGCCAGCAGCCAAGATTGGCAGGACAATCAGCCCCAGCATTTT. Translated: CASSQDWQDNQPQHF.

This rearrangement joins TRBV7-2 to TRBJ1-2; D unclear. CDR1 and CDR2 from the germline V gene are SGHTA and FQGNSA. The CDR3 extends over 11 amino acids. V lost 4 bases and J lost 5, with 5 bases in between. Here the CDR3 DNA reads TGTGCCAGCAGCTCGGTTTATGGCTACACCTTC. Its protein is CASSSVYGYTF.

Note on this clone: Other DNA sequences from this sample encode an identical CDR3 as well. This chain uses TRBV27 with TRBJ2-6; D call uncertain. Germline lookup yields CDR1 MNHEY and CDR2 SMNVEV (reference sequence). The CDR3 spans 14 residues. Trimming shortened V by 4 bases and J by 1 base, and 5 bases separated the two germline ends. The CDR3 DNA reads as TGTGCCAGCAGTTCCTTGTCTGGGGCCAACGTCCTGACTTTC. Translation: CASSSLSGANVLTF. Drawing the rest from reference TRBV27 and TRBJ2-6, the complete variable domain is EAQVTQNPRYLITVTGKKLTVTCSQNMNHEYMSWYRQDPGLGLRQIYYSMNVEVTDKGDVPEGYKVSRKEKRNFPLILESPSPNQTSLYFCASSSLSGANVLTFGAGSRLTVL.

The chain's CDR3 is CASSQFSRYEQYF. Here the CDR3 DNA reads TGTGCCAGCAGCCAATTCTCGCGGTACGAGCAGTACTTC. The chain employs TRBV3-1 (or the pseudogene TRBV3-2) and TRBJ2-7, with D unclear. The V gene lost 2 bases and the J gene lost 4 bases, with 9 bases spanning the gap. There are 13 residues in the CDR3. Germline V CDR1 and CDR2: LGHDT, YNNKEL (reference sequence).

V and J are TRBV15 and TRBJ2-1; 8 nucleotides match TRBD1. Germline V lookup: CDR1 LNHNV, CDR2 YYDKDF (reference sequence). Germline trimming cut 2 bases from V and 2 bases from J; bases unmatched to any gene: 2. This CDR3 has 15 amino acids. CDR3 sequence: CATSRQGATYNEQFF. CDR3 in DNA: TGTGCCACCAGCAGACAGGGGGCCACCTACAATGAGCAGTTCTTC.

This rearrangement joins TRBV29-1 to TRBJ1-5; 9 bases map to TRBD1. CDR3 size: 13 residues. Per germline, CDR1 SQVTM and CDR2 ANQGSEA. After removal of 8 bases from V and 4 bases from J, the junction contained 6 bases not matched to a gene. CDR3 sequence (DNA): TGCAGCACCGGGACAGGGATTAATCAGCCCCAGCATTTT. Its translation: CSTGTGINQPQHF.